Following are 20 T cell receptor beta chains from one sample sequenced in a study of human T cells and chemical hapten exposure. The time point denotes: healthy volunteer bleed at 2 weeks. Total RNA was extracted from unfractionated whole blood. TCRdb re-derived calls from the RACE reads in MiXCR, one entry per CDR3 protein. The sample holds roughly 100,000 distinct CDR3 sequences, about 8.6% seen once. Sequencing was performed on whole blood. The receptor source for this set is a female donor in good health. Some clones in this sample may be carry-over from other donors' samples.

This clonotype was counted ten times or more. This chain links TRBV28 with TRBJ2-3; 12 nucleotides line up with TRBD2. CDR1 and CDR2 from the germline V gene are MDHEN and SYDVKM. This CDR3 comprises 21 residues. The V gene end was trimmed by 8 bases and the J gene end by 0 bases; junction bases not matched to a gene: 21. In DNA, the CDR3 is TGTGCCAGCCGGACTAGCGGGATTTCTGGGGGTGAATTCCAAAGCACAGATACGCAGTATTTT. This gives the protein CASRTSGISGGEFQSTDTQYF.

V is TRBV6-2 or TRBV6-3 and J is TRBJ2-6; no definite D call. V was pared by 4 bases and J by 4 bases, with 11 bases between. The CDR3 runs to 15 residues. The germline gives CDR1 MNHEY, CDR2 SVGEGT. The CDR3 is CASSSSIAGANVLTF. DNA of the CDR3: TGTGCCAGCAGTTCCAGTATCGCCGGGGCCAACGTCCTGACTTTC.

This clonotype showed up many times. The V gene is TRBV20-1, the J gene TRBJ2-1; TRBD2 agrees at 10 bases. The germline V gene encodes CDR1 DFQATT and CDR2 SNEGSKA (reference sequence). Germline trimming cut 0 bases from V and 7 bases from J; bases unmatched to any gene: 6. This CDR3 has 15 amino acids. The CDR3 nucleotides read TGCAGTGCTAGAGATTTCCAGCGGGAGGGAAATGAGCAGTTCTTC. As protein: CSARDFQREGNEQFF.

In this sample, this clonotype turned up many times. The chain carries TRBV29-1 and TRBJ2-7; TRBD2 matches 11 bases. Germline CDR1 is SQVTM and CDR2 is ANQGSEA. Germline trimming cut 5 bases from V and 4 bases from J; bases unmatched to any gene: 10. The CDR3 has 15 amino acids. This CDR3 reads CSVSPGTSGKYEQYF. For the CDR3, the DNA is TGCAGCGTTTCGCCTGGGACTAGCGGAAAATACGAGCAGTACTTC.

This clonotype was observed at least ten times. The chain joins TRBV7-2 to TRBJ2-5; unclear D gene. V was clipped by 2 bases and J by 4 bases, with 8 bases between them. Germline CDR1 SGHTA, CDR2 FQGNSA. The CDR3 covers 13 residues. The CDR3 nucleotides are TGTGCCAGCAGCTTAATAAGCACAGAGACCCAGTACTTC. Protein product: CASSLISTETQYF.

In its sample, this clonotype was seen many times. The rearrangement uses TRBV29-1 and TRBJ2-7; 9 positions agree with TRBD2. This CDR3 has 13 amino acids. Per germline, CDR1 SQVTM and CDR2 ANQGSEA. The ends lost 3 bases at V and 0 bases at J; junction bases unmatched: 0. CDR3: CSVDSGSSYEQYF. CDR3 bases: TGCAGCGTTGATAGCGGGAGCTCCTACGAGCAGTACTTC.

This clonotype appeared many times. The chain's CDR3 is CASSRTENYGYTF. The CDR3 DNA reads as TGTGCCAGCAGTCGCACCGAGAACTATGGCTACACCTTC. V gene TRBV6-2 or TRBV6-3 combines with J gene TRBJ1-2, with D unresolved. This CDR3 contains 13 residues. The germline CDR1 and CDR2 sequences are MNHEY and SVGEGT. The germline V and J ends were trimmed by 5 bases and 2 bases, with 9 bases remaining between them.

This clonotype has more than one count but fewer than ten. The chain uses TRBV5-1 and TRBJ2-3, with 12 bases fitting TRBD2. CDR1 and CDR2 (germline): SGHRS, YFSETQ. CDR3 length: 16 amino acids. V lost 4 bases, J lost 0 bases, and 3 bases stayed unmatched. The CDR3 region has the DNA TGCGCCAGCAGCGCACTAGCGGGAGGAAGCACAGATACGCAGTATTTT. It codes for CASSALAGGSTDTQYF.

The chain recombines TRBV5-1 with TRBJ2-7; TRBD2 aligns across 12 bases. Losses at the gene ends were 4 bases for V and 7 bases for J; bases not matched to a gene: 9. Germline V gene data show CDR1 as SGHRS and CDR2 as YFSETQ. The CDR3 has 15 amino acids. The DNA of the CDR3 is TGCGCCAGCAGCCCGGAACTAGCGGGAGGAGGTGAGCAGTACTTC. Its protein is CASSPELAGGGEQYF.

This clonotype was counted ten times or more. The chain has TRBV6-5 and TRBJ2-3; possibly TRBD2 for D (6 bases). The CDR3 is 14 amino acids. Germline CDR1 MNHEY, CDR2 SVGAGI. V shed 3 bases and J shed 2 bases, with 9 bases lying between them. In DNA, the CDR3 is TGTGCCAGCAGTTATAGCGGAACCACAGATACGCAGTATTTT. Translation: CASSYSGTTDTQYF.

In this sample, this clonotype turned up many times. The rearrangement uses TRBV11-2 and TRBJ2-4; D is possibly TRBD1 (5 bases). CDR1 is SGHAT, CDR2 FQNNGV, per germline. V lost 5 bases and J lost 3, with 11 bases in between. CDR3 length equals 14 residues. For the CDR3, the DNA is TGTGCCAGCAGCCCGCTTCAGGGCAAAAACATTCAGTACTTC. This gives the protein CASSPLQGKNIQYF. Complete variable domain (other parts from reference TRBV11-2 and TRBJ2-4): EAGVAQSPRYKIIEKRQSVAFWCNPISGHATLYWYQQILGQGPKLLIQFQNNGVVDDSQLPKDRFSAERLKGVDSTLKIQPAKLEDSAVYLCASSPLQGKNIQYFGAGTRLSVL.

This clonotype showed up just a few times. CDR3 nucleotide sequence: TGTGCCAGCAGCTTCCGGAACAATGAGCAGTTCTTC. As protein: CASSFRNNEQFF. The chain is built from TRBV7-8 and TRBJ2-1; the D is unclear. This CDR3 has 12 amino acids. The V and J ends lost 3 bases and 5 bases respectively, with 5 bases between them. In germline, CDR1 is SGHVS, CDR2 FQNEAQ.

The table lists this clonotype with a few counts. The rearrangement joins TRBV4-3 to TRBJ2-7; D is unclear. V gave up 1 base and J gave up 4 bases, with 14 bases separating them. The CDR3 sequence is 15 residues long. Per the germline V gene, CDR1 is LGHNA and CDR2 is YSLEER. CDR3 nucleotides: TGCGCCAGCAGCCAAGTGTCCGGAATGGGTTACGAGCAGTACTTC. Protein: CASSQVSGMGYEQYF.

This clonotype was found once. The chain employs TRBV20-1 and TRBJ1-1, with TRBD1 as a possible D gene (6 bases). The V gene's germline CDR1 is DFQATT and CDR2 SNEGSKA (reference sequence). With 3 bases removed from V and 11 bases from J, the gap between germline ends came to 16 bases. CDR3 length equals 12 residues. In DNA, the CDR3 is TGCAGTGCTAGCCGGACAGAGGAGAGGGCTTTCTTT. As protein: CSASRTEERAFF.

This clonotype appeared a few times. CDR3 residues: CASSRQGGAGNQPQHF. In DNA, the CDR3 is TGTGCCAGCAGCAGACAGGGAGGGGCGGGCAATCAGCCCCAGCATTTT. The genes are TRBV6-5 and TRBJ1-5; 7 positions match TRBD1. The ends lost 6 bases at V and 2 bases at J; junction bases unmatched: 10. Per germline, CDR1 MNHEY and CDR2 SVGAGI. The CDR3 sequence is 16 residues long.

This clonotype was counted between two and nine times. The rearrangement joins TRBV5-1 to TRBJ2-1; TRBD2 is a possible D gene (6 bases). The germline V gene has CDR1 SGHRS and CDR2 YFSETQ. The V end was cut by 0 bases, the J end by 4 bases, with 14 bases between. This CDR3 has 16 residues. This CDR3 is CASSLGLPGEYNEQFF. CDR3 DNA sequence: TGCGCCAGCAGCTTGGGCCTCCCGGGAGAATACAATGAGCAGTTCTTC.

There are a few counts of this clonotype. The chain couples TRBV6-5 to TRBJ1-2; 8 bases are shared with TRBD1. V shed 7 bases, J shed 3 bases, and the junction held 4 bases outside the gene matches. CDR1 and CDR2 (germline): MNHEY, SVGAGI. This CDR3 contains 13 residues. The chain's CDR3 is CASTGQGDYGYTF. The CDR3 bases are TGTGCCAGCACCGGACAGGGAGACTATGGCTACACCTTC.

The rearrangement links TRBV7-9 to TRBJ1-1; maybe TRBD1 (5 bases). Per germline, CDR1 SEHNR and CDR2 FQNEAQ (reference sequence). Trimming took 6 bases from V and 4 from J, leaving 15 bases between them. The CDR3 covers 14 residues. CDR3 in amino acids: CASSIVTATTEAFF. The CDR3 DNA is TGTGCCAGCAGTATCGTGACAGCAACCACTGAAGCTTTCTTT.

The chain joins TRBV5-1 to TRBJ2-5; 12 bases are shared with TRBD2. The CDR3 is 15 residues long. Germline V gene data show CDR1 as SGHRS and CDR2 as YFSETQ. V trimming: 4 bases; J trimming: 3 bases; junction bases outside the gene matches: 4. CDR3 coding DNA: TGCGCCAGCAGCCCCTGGACTAGCGGGAAAGAGACCCAGTACTTC. Encoded protein: CASSPWTSGKETQYF.

The chain has TRBV6-5 and TRBJ2-1; tentatively, D is TRBD1 or TRBD2 (6 bases each). Germline CDR1 MNHEY, CDR2 SVGAGI. This CDR3 is built from 15 residues. With 2 bases removed from V and 9 bases from J, the gap between germline ends came to 17 bases. For the CDR3, the DNA is TGTGCCAGCAGTTACCACTCACAGGGAGGAGGTGAGCAGTTCTTC. It translates to CASSYHSQGGGEQFF.